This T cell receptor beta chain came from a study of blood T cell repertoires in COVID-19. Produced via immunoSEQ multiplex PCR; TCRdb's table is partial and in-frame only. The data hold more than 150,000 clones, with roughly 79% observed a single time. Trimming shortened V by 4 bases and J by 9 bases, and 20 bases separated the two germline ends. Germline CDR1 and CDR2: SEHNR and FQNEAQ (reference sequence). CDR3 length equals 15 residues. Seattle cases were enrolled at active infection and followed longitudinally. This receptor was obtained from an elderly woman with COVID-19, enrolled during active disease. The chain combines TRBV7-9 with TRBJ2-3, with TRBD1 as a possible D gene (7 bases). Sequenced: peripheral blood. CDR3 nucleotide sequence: TGTGCCAGCAGCTCCCTAGGGGGCGCGGAGGGGACGCAGTATTTT. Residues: CASSSLGGAEGTQYF.